This TCR beta chain was recorded in a study of OX40 agonist ivuxolimab in advanced cancers. The CDR3 contains 15 residues. Trimming cost V 6 bases and J 4 bases; bases outside gene matches: 5. Germline-derived CDR1 and CDR2 are MDHEN and SYDVKM. Profiling relied on immunoSEQ multiplex PCR, and the TCRdb table lists in-frame clones only, not all of them. The table includes tens of thousands of clones, around 87% detected once. The chain recombines TRBV28 with TRBJ2-3; 12 bases agree with TRBD1. This receptor was taken from an adult with an advanced solid tumor such as melanoma, head and neck, liver or kidney cancer. This specimen was CD4+ or CD8+ T cells sorted from blood, taken in a trial of the OX40 agonist ivuxolimab. Written as DNA, the CDR3 is TGTGCCAGCAGACCTGGGACAGGGGGCGCAGATACGCAGTATTTT. This translates into CASRPGTGGADTQYF.